A single T cell receptor beta chain is shown here with its context. Its antigen remains unidentified. The sample comes from a study of regulatory dendritic cells for organ transplantation. Whole-study context: Monocytes received vitamin D3 on days 0 and 4, IL-10 on day 4. On day 6, the dendritic cells were exposed to LPS.

CFSE-labeled sorted T cells met regulatory or mature dendritic cells for over 4 days. CD4+ or CD8+ T cells were sorted as naive CD45RA+ or memory CD45RO+. This CDR3 is built from 13 residues. The germline gives CDR1 MGHDK, CDR2 SYGVNS. With 2 bases removed from V and 4 bases from J, the gap between germline ends came to 8 bases. Profiled with immunoSEQ multiplex PCR; TCRdb holds only in-frame clones, not every one. The data show some 12,000 clones, roughly 69% seen once. Findings and caveats of the study: Among resting subsets, memory CD8+ cells contained the most alloreactive clonotypes.

Material: naive CD4+ T cells from blood cultured with regulatory dendritic cells. Subset: CD45RA+ naive T cells. The sequence was obtained from a human donor in good health. The chain carries TRBV25-1 and TRBJ1-1, with D unresolved. The chain's CDR3 is CASSERRSTEAFF. The CDR3 DNA sequence: TGTGCCAGCAGTGAACGGAGGAGCACTGAAGCTTTCTTT.